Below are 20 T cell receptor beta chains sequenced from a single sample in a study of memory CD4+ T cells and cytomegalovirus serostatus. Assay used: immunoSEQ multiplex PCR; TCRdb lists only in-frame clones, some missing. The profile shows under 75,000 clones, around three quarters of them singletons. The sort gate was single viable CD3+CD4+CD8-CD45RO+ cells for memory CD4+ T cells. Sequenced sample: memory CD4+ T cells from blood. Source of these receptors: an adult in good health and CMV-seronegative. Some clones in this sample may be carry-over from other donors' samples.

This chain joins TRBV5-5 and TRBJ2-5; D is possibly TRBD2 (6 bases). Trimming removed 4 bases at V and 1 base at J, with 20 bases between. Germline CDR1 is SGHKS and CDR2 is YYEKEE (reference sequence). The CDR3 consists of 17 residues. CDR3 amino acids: CASSPYWGEVPQETQYF. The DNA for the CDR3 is TGTGCCAGCAGCCCCTATTGGGGGGAGGTACCCCAAGAGACCCAGTACTTC.

CDR3 region: CASSPQYGYTF. The CDR3 coding sequence is TGTGCCAGCAGCCCCCAGTACGGCTACACCTTC. The V call is TRBV11-2, the J call TRBJ1-2, with unresolved D. Germline V gene lookup returns CDR1 SGHAT and CDR2 FQNNGV. The CDR3 has 11 residues. V lost 5 bases and J lost 8, with 9 bases in between.

The CDR3 loop reads CASSVSRVGETQYF. The CDR3 DNA reads as TGTGCCAGCAGTGTTAGCAGGGTCGGGGAGACCCAGTACTTC. V is TRBV2 and J is TRBJ2-5, with D possibly being TRBD1 (5 bases). V was pared by 4 bases and J by 5 bases, with 14 bases between. Germline values: CDR1 SNHLY, CDR2 FYNNEI. The CDR3 length is 14 residues.

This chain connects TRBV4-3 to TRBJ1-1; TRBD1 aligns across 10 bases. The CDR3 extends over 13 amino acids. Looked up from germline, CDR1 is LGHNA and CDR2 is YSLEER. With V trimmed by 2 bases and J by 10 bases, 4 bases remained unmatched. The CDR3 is CASSQNDRGPAFF. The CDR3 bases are TGCGCCAGCAGCCAAAATGACAGGGGGCCAGCTTTCTTT.

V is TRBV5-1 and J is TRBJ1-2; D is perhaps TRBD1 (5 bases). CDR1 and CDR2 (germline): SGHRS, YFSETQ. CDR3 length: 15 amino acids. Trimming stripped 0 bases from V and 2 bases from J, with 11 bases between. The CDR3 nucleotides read TGCGCCAGCAGCTTGGCGGGACTCAAGAACTATGGCTACACCTTC. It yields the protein CASSLAGLKNYGYTF.

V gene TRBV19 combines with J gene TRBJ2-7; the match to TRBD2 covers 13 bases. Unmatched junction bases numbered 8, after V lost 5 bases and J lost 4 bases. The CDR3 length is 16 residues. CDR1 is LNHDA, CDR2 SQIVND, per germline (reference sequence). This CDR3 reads CASSFGGTSGAYEQYF. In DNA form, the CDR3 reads TGTGCCAGTAGTTTCGGGGGGACTAGCGGGGCATACGAGCAGTACTTC. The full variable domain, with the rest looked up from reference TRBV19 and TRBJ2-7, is DGGITQSPKYLFRKEGQNVTLSCEQNLNHDAMYWYRQDPGQGLRLIYYSQIVNDFQKGDIAEGYSVSREKKESFPLTVTSAQKNPTAFYLCASSFGGTSGAYEQYFGPGTRLTVT.

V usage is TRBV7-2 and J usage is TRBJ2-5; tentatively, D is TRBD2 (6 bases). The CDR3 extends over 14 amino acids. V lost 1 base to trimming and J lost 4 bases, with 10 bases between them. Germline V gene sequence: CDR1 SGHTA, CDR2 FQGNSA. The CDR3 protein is CASSLGGVRETQYF. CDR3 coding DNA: TGTGCCAGCAGCTTAGGGGGGGTCAGAGAGACCCAGTACTTC.

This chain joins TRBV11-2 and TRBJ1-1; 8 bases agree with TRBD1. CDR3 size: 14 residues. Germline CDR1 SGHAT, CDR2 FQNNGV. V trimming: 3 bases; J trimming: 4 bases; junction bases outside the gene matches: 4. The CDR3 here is CASSFATGGTEAFF. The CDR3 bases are TGTGCCAGCAGCTTCGCAACAGGGGGCACTGAAGCTTTCTTT.

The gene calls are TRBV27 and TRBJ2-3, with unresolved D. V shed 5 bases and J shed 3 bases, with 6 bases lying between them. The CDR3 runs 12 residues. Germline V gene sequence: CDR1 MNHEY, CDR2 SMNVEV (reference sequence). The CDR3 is CASSALTDTQYF. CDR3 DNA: TGTGCCAGCAGTGCTTTAACAGATACGCAGTATTTT.

For the CDR3, the DNA is TGTGCCAGCAGCGCACAGGGGGCCGGTGGAAACACCATATATTTT. This encodes CASSAQGAGGNTIYF. The chain has TRBV7-9 and TRBJ1-3; TRBD1 agrees at 9 bases. The CDR3 is 15 residues long. Looked up from germline, CDR1 is SEHNR and CDR2 is FQNEAQ (reference sequence). V lost 5 bases and J lost 3; bases outside the gene matches: 5.

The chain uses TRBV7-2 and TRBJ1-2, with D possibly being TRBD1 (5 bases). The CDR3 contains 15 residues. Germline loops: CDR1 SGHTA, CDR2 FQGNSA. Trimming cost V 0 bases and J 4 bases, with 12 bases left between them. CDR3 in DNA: TGTGCCAGCAGCTTAGCGTCATCAGGGTTCTATGGCTACACCTTC. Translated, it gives CASSLASSGFYGYTF.

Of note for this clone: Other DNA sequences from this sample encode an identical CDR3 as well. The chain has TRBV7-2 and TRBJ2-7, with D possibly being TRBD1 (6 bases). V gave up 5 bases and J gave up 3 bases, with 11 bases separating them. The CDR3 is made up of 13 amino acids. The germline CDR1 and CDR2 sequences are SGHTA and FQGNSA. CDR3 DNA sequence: TGTGCCAGCAGCCCCAGGACAGTCTACGAGCAGTACTTC. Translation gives CASSPRTVYEQYF. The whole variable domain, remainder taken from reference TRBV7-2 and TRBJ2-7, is GAGVSQSPSNKVTEKGKDVELRCDPISGHTALYWYRQSLGQGLEFLIYFQGNSAPDKSGLPSDRFSAERTGGSVSTLTIQRTQQEDSAVYLCASSPRTVYEQYFGPGTRLTVT.

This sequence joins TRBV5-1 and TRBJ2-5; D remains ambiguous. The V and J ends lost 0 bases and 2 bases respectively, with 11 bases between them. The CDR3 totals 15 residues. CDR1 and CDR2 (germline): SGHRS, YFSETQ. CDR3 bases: TGCGCCAGCAGCTTGGCAGGACGCCCACAAGAGACCCAGTACTTC. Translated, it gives CASSLAGRPQETQYF.

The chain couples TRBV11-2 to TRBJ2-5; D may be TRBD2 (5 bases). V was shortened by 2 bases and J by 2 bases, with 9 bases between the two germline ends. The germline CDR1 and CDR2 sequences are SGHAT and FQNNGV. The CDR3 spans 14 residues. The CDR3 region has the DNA TGTGCCAGCAGCTTATCCGGGAAGCAAGAGACCCAGTACTTC. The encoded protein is CASSLSGKQETQYF.

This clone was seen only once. As DNA, the CDR3 is TGTGCCAGCAGCGACAGGGCCTACTCTGGAAACACCATATATTTT. Its translation is CASSDRAYSGNTIYF. The rearrangement joins TRBV7-9 to TRBJ1-3, with 7 bases identical to TRBD1. The trim removed 5 bases at V and 0 bases at J, leaving 4 bases unmatched. Per germline, CDR1 SEHNR and CDR2 FQNEAQ (reference sequence). The CDR3 extends over 15 amino acids.

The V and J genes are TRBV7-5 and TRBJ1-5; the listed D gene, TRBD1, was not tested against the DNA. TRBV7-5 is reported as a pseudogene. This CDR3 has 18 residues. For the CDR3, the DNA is TGTGCCAGAAGCTTAGATTGGCCTAGGCAGGGATACAATCAGCCCCAGCATTTT. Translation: CARSLDWPRQGYNQPQHF.

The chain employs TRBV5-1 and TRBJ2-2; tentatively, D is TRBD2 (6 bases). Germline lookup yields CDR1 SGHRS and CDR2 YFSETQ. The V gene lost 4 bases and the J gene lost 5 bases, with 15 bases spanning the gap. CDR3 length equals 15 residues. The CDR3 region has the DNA TGCGCCAGCAGCCCTCGCGGGGATCGGACCGGGGAGCTGTTTTTT. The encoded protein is CASSPRGDRTGELFF.

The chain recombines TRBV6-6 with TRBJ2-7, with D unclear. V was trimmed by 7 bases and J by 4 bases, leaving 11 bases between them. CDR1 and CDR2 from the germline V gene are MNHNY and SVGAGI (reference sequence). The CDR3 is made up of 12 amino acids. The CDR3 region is CASKTYAYEQYF. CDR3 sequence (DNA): TGTGCCAGCAAAACATACGCTTACGAGCAGTACTTC.

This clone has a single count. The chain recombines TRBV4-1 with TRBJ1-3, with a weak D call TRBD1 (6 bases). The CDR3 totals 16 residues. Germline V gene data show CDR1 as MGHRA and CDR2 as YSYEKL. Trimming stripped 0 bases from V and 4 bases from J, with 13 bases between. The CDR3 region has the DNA TGCGCCAGCAGCCAAGAGGGATTGACAGGCGGAAACACCATATATTTT. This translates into CASSQEGLTGGNTIYF.

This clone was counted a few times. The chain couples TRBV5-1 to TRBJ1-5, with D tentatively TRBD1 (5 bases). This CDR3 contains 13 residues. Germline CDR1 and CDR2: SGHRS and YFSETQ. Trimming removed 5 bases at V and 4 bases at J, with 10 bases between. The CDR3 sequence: CASSPDSNQPQHF. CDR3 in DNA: TGCGCCAGCAGTCCCGACAGTAATCAGCCCCAGCATTTT.